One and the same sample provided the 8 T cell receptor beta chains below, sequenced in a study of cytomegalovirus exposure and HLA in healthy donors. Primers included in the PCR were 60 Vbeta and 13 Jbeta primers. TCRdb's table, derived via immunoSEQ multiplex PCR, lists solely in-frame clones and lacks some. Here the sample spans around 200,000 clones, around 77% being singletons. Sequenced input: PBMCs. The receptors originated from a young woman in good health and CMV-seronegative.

The CDR3 spells CASSLSYEQYF. The CDR3 nucleotides are TGTGCCAGCAGCTTGAGTTACGAGCAGTACTTC. The V call is TRBV7-2, the J call TRBJ2-7; no definite D call. The CDR3 is 11 amino acids. The V gene's germline CDR1 is SGHTA and CDR2 FQGNSA. V dropped 3 bases and J dropped 4 bases, with 4 bases sitting between them. The full variable domain, its missing parts supplied by reference TRBV7-2 and TRBJ2-7, is GAGVSQSPSNKVTEKGKDVELRCDPISGHTALYWYRQSLGQGLEFLIYFQGNSAPDKSGLPSDRFSAERTGGSVSTLTIQRTQQEDSAVYLCASSLSYEQYFGPGTRLTVT.

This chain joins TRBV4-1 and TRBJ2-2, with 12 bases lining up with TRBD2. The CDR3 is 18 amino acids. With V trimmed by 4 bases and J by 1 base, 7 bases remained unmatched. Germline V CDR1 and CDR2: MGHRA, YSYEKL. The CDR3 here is CASSPNPSGRVNTGELFF. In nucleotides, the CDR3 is TGCGCCAGCAGCCCCAACCCTAGCGGGAGGGTGAACACCGGGGAGCTGTTTTTT.

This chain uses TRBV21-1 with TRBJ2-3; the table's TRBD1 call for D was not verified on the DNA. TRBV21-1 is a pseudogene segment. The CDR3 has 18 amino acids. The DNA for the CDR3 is TGTGCCAGCAGCATGGGGGCAGGGACGTGTGAACGCACAGATACGCAGTATTTT. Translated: CASSMGAGTCERTDTQYF.

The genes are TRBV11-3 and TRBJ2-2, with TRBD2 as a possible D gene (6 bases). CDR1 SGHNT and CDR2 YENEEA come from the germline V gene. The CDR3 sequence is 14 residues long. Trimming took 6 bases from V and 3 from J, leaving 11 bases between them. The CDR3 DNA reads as TGTGCCAGCAGTTTGGGCGGGGACACCGGGGAGCTGTTTTTT. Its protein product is CASSLGGDTGELFF.

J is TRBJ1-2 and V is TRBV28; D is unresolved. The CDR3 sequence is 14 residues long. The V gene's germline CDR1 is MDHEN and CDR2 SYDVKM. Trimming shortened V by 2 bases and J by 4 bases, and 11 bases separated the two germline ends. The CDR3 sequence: CASSLRERLYGYTF. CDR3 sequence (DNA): TGTGCCAGCAGTTTAAGGGAGAGACTCTATGGCTACACCTTC.

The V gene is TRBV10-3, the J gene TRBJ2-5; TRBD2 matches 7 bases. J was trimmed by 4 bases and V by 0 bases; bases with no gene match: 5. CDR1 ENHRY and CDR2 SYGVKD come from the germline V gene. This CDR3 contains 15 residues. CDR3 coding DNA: TGTGCCATCAGTGAGTCAGGGAGGGCCGGAGAGACCCAGTACTTC. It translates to CAISESGRAGETQYF.

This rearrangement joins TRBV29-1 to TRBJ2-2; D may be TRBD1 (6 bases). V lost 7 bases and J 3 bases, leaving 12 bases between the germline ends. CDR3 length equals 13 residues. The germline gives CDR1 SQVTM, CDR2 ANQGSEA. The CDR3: CSGTETHTGELFF. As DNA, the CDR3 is TGCAGCGGGACAGAAACCCACACCGGGGAGCTGTTTTTT.

The CDR3 protein is CASGTSGGGKQFF. The CDR3, as DNA: TGTGCCAGCGGGACTAGCGGGGGGGGCAAGCAGTTCTTC. J is TRBJ2-1 and V is TRBV19; 16 bases match TRBD2. This CDR3 region has 13 residues. The ends lost 9 bases at V and 11 bases at J; junction bases unmatched: 4. The germline V gene encodes CDR1 LNHDA and CDR2 SQIVND (reference sequence).